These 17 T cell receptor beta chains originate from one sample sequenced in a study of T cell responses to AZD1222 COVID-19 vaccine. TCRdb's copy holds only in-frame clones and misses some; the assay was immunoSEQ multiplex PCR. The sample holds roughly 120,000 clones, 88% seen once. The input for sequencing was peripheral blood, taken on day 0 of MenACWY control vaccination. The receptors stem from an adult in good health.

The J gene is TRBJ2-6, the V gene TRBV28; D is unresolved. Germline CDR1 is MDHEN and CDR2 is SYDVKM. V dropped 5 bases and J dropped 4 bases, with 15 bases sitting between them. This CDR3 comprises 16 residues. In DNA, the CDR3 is TGTGCCAGCAGTCCCCCGGACGGGTCAGGGGCCAACGTCCTGACTTTC. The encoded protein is CASSPPDGSGANVLTF.

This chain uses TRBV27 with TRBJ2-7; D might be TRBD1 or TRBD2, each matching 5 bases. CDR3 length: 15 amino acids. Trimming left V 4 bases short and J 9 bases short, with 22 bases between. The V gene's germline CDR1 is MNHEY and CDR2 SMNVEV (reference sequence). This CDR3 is CASSSTSAGWDVQYF. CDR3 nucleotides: TGTGCCAGCAGTTCGACCTCCGCCGGGTGGGACGTGCAGTACTTC.

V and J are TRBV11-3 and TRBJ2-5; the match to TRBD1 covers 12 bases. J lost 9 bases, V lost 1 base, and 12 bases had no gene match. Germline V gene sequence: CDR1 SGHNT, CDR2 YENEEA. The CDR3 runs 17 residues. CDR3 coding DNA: TGTGCCAGCAGCTTAGCCTCTGGGACAGGGGGCACTAATCCCCAGTACTTC. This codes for CASSLASGTGGTNPQYF.

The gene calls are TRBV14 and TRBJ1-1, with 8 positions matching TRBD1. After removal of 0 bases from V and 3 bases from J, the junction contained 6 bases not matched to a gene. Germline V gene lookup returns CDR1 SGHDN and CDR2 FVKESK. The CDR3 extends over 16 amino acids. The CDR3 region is CASSQDRTGYDTEAFF. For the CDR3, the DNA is TGTGCCAGCAGCCAAGATAGGACAGGGTACGACACTGAAGCTTTCTTT.

The CDR3 DNA follows: TGCAGCGTTTCAGACAGGCTGGGAGAGCAGTACTTC. Translation gives CSVSDRLGEQYF. This chain joins TRBV29-1 and TRBJ2-7; a weak D match, TRBD1 (6 bases). Germline values: CDR1 SQVTM, CDR2 ANQGSEA. The CDR3 contains 12 residues. Trimming took 5 bases from V and 7 from J, leaving 15 bases between them.

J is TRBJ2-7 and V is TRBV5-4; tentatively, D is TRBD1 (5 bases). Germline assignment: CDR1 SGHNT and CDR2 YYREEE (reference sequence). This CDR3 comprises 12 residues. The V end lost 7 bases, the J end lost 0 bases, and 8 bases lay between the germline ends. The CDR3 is CASGGASYEQYF. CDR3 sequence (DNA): TGTGCCAGCGGTGGGGCCTCCTACGAGCAGTACTTC.

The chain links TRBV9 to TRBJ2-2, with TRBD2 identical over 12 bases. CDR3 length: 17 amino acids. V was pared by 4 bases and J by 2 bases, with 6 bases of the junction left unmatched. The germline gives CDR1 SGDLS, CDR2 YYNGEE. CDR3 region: CASSTRLAGANTGELFF. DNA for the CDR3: TGTGCCAGCAGCACTCGACTAGCGGGGGCTAACACCGGGGAGCTGTTTTTT.

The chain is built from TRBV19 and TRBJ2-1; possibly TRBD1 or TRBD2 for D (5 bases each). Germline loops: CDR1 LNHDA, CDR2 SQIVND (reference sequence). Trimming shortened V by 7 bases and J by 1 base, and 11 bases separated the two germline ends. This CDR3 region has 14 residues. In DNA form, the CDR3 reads TGTGCCAGTACCACGAGGGGATCCTACAATGAGCAGTTCTTC. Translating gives CASTTRGSYNEQFF.

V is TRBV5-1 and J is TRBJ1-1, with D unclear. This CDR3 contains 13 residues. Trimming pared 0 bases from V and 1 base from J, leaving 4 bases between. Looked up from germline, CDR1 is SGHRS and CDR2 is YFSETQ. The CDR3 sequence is CASSLGENTEAFF. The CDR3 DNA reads TGCGCCAGCAGCTTGGGTGAGAACACTGAAGCTTTCTTT.

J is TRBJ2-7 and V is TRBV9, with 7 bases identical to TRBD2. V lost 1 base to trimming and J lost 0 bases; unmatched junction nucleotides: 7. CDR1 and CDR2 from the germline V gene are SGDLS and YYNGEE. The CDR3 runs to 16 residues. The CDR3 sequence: CASSVTGTGGSYEQYF. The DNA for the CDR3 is TGTGCCAGCAGCGTAACGGGTACGGGAGGCTCCTACGAGCAGTACTTC.

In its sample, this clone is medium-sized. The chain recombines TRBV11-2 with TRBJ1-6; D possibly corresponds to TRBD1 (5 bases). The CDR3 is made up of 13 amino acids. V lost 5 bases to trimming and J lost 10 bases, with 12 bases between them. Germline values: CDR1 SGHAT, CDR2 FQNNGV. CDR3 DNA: TGTGCCAGCAGCAAAGGGGACGCATCACCCCTCCACTTT. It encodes CASSKGDASPLHF.

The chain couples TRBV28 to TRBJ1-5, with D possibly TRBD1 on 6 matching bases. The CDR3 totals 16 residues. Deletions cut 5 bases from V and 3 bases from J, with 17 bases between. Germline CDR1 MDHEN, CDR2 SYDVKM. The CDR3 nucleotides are TGTGCCAGCAGTCTACCACCTACAGGGATCAATCAGCCCCAGCATTTT. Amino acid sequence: CASSLPPTGINQPQHF.

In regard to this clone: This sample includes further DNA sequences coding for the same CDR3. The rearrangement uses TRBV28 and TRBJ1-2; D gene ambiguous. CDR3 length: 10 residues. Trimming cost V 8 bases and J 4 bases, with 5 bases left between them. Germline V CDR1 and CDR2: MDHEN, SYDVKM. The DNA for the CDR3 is TGTGCCAGCCGGAGCTATGGCTACACCTTC. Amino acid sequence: CASRSYGYTF.

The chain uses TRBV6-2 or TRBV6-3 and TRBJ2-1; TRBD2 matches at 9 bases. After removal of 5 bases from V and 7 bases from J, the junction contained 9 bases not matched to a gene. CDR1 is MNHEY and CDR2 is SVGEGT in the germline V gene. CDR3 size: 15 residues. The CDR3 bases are TGTGCCAGCAGTAGATTAGCGGGAGCAGGGAATGAGCAGTTCTTC. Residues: CASSRLAGAGNEQFF.

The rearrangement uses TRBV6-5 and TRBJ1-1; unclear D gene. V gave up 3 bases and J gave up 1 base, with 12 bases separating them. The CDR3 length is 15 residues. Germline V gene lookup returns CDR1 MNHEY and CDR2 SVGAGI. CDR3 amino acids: CASSYALTPNTEAFF. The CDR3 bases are TGTGCCAGCAGTTATGCACTCACCCCGAACACTGAAGCTTTCTTT.

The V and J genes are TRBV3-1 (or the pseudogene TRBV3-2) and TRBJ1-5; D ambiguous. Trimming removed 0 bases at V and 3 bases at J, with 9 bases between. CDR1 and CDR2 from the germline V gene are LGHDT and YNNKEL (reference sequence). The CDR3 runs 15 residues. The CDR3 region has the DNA TGTGCCAGCAGCCAAGATGCAGGAGTCAATCAGCCCCAGCATTTT. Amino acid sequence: CASSQDAGVNQPQHF.

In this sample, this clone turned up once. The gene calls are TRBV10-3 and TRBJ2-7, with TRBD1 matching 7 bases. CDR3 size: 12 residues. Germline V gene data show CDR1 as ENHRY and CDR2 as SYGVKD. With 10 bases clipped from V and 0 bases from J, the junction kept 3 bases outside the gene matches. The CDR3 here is CATWDSSYEQYF. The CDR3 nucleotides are TGTGCCACCTGGGACAGCTCCTACGAGCAGTACTTC.